This record concerns one T cell receptor beta chain sequence. This specimen comes from a study of blood T cell repertoires in COVID-19. CDR1 and CDR2 from the germline V gene are KGHSH and LQKENI. V dropped 1 base and J dropped 0 bases, with 13 bases sitting between them. The CDR3 consists of 17 residues. In the authors' workflow: Reference gene primer amplification yielded estimated nucleated cell counts. Repertoires were generated with immunoSEQ multiplex PCR, while TCRdb's copy carries only in-frame clones and drops some. The DNA gave D and trimming, while V, J and clone size come from that table. Of 150,000 to 200,000 clones in the sample, under 85% are singletons; the top ten hold around 2.7%.

This sequence was found in a man between 65 and 85 years old with acute or convalescent COVID-19. Material: peripheral blood. This rearrangement joins TRBV18 to TRBJ2-1; tentatively, D is TRBD1 (5 bases). The CDR3 sequence is CASSPLRVPSSYNEQFF. In nucleotides, the CDR3 is TGTGCCAGCTCACCACTCAGGGTCCCAAGCTCCTACAATGAGCAGTTCTTC.